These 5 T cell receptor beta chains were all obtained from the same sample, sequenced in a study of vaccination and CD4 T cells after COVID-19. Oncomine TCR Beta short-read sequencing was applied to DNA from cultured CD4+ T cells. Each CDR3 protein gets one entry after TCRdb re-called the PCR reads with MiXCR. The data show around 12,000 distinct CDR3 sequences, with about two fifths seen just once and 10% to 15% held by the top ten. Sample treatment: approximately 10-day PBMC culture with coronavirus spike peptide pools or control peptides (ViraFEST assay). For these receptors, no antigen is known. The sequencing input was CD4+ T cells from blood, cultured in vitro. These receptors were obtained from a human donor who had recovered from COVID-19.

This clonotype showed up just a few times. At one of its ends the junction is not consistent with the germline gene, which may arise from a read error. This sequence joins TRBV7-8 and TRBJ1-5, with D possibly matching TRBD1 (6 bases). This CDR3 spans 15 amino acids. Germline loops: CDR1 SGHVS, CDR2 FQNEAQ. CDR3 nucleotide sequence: TGTGCCAGCAGCTTAAGGGTGACAGGCAATCGGCCCCAGCATTTT. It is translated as CASSLRVTGNRPQHF.

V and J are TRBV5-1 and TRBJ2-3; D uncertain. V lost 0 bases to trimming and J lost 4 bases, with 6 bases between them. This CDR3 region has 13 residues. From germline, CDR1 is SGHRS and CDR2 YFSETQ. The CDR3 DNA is TGCGCCAGCAGCTTGGGAGGCTCAGATACGCAGTATTTT. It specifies CASSLGGSDTQYF.

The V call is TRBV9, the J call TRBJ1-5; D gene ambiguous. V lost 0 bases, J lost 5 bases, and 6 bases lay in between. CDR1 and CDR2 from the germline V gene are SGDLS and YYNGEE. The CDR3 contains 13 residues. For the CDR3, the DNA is TGTGCCAGCAGCGTAGACCTTGATCAGCCCCAGCATTTT. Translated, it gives CASSVDLDQPQHF.

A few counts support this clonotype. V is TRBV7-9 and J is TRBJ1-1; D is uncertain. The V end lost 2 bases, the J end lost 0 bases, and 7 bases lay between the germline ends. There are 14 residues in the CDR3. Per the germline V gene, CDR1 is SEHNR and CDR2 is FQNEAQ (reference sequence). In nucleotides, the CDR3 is TGTGCCAGCAGCTTAAGTAGGTTGAACACTGAAGCTTTCTTT. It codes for CASSLSRLNTEAFF.

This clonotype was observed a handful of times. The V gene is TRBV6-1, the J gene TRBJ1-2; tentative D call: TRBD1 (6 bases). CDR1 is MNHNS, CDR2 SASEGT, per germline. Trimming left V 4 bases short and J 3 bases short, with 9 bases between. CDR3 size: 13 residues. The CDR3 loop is CASSGGQHYGYTF. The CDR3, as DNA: TGTGCCAGCAGTGGAGGACAGCACTATGGCTACACCTTC.